The 7 T cell receptor beta chains below were found in one sample sequenced in a study of T cells in narcolepsy. Profiling relied on immunoSEQ multiplex PCR, and the TCRdb table lists in-frame clones only, not all of them. The table shows tens of thousands of clones, with around 90% occurring only once. The sequenced sample consisted of CD45RA- memory CD4+ T cells from PBMCs. All receptors derive from a human donor with narcolepsy.

This sequence joins TRBV4-1 and TRBJ2-7, with TRBD2 matching 9 bases. The germline CDR1 and CDR2 sequences are MGHRA and YSYEKL. The length of the CDR3 is 15 residues. V shed 0 bases and J 6 bases; nucleotides not matched to a gene: 6. CDR3 DNA sequence: TGCGCCAGCAGCCAAGAGATAGCGGGAGTTAGCGAGCAGTACTTC. The encoded protein is CASSQEIAGVSEQYF.

The chain employs TRBV7-3 and TRBJ2-1; 8 bases line up with TRBD2. Trimming cost V 1 base and J 0 bases; bases outside gene matches: 2. This CDR3 contains 16 residues. The germline V gene encodes CDR1 SGHTA and CDR2 FQGTGA. The CDR3 sequence is CASSLNLAGSYNEQFF. CDR3 coding DNA: TGTGCCAGCAGCTTAAATCTAGCGGGCTCCTACAATGAGCAGTTCTTC.

This clone was seen a few times. This chain joins TRBV6-1 and TRBJ2-3; D is undetermined. Between the trimmed V and J ends, which lost 6 bases and 0 bases, there was a span of 7 bases. Germline CDR1 and CDR2: MNHNS and SASEGT. The CDR3 covers 13 residues. In DNA, the CDR3 is TGTGCCAGCAGGCCCCCAAGCACAGATACGCAGTATTTT. Translated, it gives CASRPPSTDTQYF.

The rearrangement joins TRBV19 to TRBJ1-2; 9 bases line up with TRBD1. V shed 1 base and J 4 bases; nucleotides not matched to a gene: 10. Germline values: CDR1 LNHDA, CDR2 SQIVND (reference sequence). The CDR3 runs to 17 residues. The CDR3 sequence is CASSIVGGTGFPYGYTF. As DNA, the CDR3 is TGTGCCAGTAGTATAGTCGGCGGGACAGGGTTTCCCTATGGCTACACCTTC.

The sample holds a few counts of this clone. The chain couples TRBV28 to TRBJ1-3; D gene ambiguous. Germline-derived CDR1 and CDR2 are MDHEN and SYDVKM. The CDR3 totals 12 residues. The ends were cut back, 5 bases at V and 12 bases at J, with 14 bases in the middle. The chain's CDR3 is CASSPSGSFIYF. The CDR3 nucleotides read TGTGCCAGCAGTCCCTCGGGAAGTTTCATATATTTT. Using reference TRBV28 and TRBJ1-3 for the parts outside the CDR3, the full variable domain is DVKVTQSSRYLVKRTGEKVFLECVQDMDHENMFWYRQDPGLGLRLIYFSYDVKMKEKGDIPEGYSVSREKKERFSLILESASTNQTSMYLCASSPSGSFIYFGEGSWLTVV.

The chain joins TRBV19 to TRBJ2-2; D unresolved. Per the germline V gene, CDR1 is LNHDA and CDR2 is SQIVND (reference sequence). Trimming removed 1 base from V and 1 base from J, with 4 bases in between. CDR3 length: 14 amino acids. The CDR3 loop reads CASSIALNTGELFF. CDR3 coding DNA: TGTGCCAGTAGTATAGCACTGAACACCGGGGAGCTGTTTTTT.

V gene TRBV19 combines with J gene TRBJ1-4; no firm D call. V was trimmed by 4 bases and J by 8 bases, leaving 8 bases between them. CDR3 length equals 12 residues. Germline V gene data show CDR1 as LNHDA and CDR2 as SQIVND (reference sequence). The CDR3: CASSTLGEKLFF. The DNA for the CDR3 is TGTGCCAGTAGTACACTAGGGGAAAAACTGTTTTTT.